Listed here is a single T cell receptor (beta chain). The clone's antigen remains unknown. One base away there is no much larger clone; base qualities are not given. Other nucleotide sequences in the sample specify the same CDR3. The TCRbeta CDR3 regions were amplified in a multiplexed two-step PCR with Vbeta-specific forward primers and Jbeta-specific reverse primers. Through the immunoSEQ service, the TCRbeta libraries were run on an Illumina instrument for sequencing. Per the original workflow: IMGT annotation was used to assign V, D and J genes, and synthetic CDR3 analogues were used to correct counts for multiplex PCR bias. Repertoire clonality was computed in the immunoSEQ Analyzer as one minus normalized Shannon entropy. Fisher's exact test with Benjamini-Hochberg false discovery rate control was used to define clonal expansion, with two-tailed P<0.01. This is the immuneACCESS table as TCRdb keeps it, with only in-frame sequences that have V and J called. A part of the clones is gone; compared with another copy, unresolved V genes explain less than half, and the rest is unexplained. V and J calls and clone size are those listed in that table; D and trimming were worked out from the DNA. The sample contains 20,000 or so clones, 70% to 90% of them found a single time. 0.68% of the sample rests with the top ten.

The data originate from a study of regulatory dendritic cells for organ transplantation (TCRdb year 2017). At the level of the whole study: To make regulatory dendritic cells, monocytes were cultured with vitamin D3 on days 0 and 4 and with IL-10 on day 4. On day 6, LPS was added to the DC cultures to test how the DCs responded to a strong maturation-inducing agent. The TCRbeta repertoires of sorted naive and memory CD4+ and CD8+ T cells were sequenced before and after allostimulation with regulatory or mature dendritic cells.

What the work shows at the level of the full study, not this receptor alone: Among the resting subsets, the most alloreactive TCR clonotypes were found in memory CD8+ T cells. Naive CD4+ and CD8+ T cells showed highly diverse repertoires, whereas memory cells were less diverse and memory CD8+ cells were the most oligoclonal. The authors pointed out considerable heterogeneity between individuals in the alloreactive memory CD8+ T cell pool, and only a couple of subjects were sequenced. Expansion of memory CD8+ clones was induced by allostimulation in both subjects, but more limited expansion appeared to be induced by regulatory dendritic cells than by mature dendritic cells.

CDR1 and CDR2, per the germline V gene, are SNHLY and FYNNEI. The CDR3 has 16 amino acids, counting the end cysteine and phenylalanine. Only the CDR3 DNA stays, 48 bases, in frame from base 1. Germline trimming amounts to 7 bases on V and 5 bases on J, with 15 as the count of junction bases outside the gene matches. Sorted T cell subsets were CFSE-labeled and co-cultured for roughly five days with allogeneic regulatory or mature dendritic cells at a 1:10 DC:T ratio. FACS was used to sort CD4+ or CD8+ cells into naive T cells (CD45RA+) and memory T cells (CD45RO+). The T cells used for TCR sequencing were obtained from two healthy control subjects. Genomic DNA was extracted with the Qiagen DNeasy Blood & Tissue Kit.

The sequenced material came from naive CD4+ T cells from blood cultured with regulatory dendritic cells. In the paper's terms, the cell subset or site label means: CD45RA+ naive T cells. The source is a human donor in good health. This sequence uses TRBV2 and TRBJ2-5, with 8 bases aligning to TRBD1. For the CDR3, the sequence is CASTSGQGLRWETQYF. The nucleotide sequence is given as TGTGCCAGCACCTCAGGACAGGGACTGCGATGGGAGACCCAGTACTTC.